The 15 T cell receptor beta chains listed next were all sequenced from one sample in a study of early T cells in non-severe SARS-CoV-2 infection. One entry per CDR3 protein, called by TCRdb with MiXCR from the 5' RACE reads. The sample records tens of thousands of distinct CDR3 sequences, 13% being singletons. Input material: whole blood. These receptors were taken from an adult who was a healthcare worker with PCR-confirmed SARS-CoV-2 infection or an uninfected control (not recorded which).

This clonotype was seen more than once but under ten times. The J gene is TRBJ1-1, the V gene TRBV4-3; possibly TRBD1 for D (5 bases). This CDR3 has 14 amino acids. Per germline, CDR1 LGHNA and CDR2 YSLEER. Trimming stripped 0 bases from V and 5 bases from J, with 10 bases between. The CDR3 DNA reads as TGCGCCAGCAGCCAAGATTCGGGGGGGACTGAAGCTTTCTTT. Translation gives CASSQDSGGTEAFF.

The chain combines TRBV18 with TRBJ1-2, with no clear D. Germline V gene lookup returns CDR1 KGHSH and CDR2 LQKENI. V was cut by 2 bases and J by 6 bases, with 7 bases left in between. The CDR3 is made up of 12 amino acids. This CDR3 reads CASSPTEDGYTF. As DNA, the CDR3 is TGTGCCAGCTCACCAACCGAGGATGGCTACACCTTC.

In its sample, this clonotype was seen many times. V is TRBV5-6 and J is TRBJ1-6; D gene uncertain. The CDR3 length is 14 residues. CDR1 SGHDT and CDR2 YYEEEE come from the germline V gene. V was clipped by 3 bases and J by 3 bases, with 7 bases between them. DNA of the CDR3: TGTGCCAGCAGCTCGGACGTCTATAATTCACCCCTCCACTTT. It translates to CASSSDVYNSPLHF. Full variable domain (remainder filled in from reference TRBV5-6 and TRBJ1-6): DAGVTQSPTHLIKTRGQQVTLRCSPKSGHDTVSWYQQALGQGPQFIFQYYEEEERQRGNFPDRFSGHQFPNYSSELNVNALLLGDSALYLCASSSDVYNSPLHFGNGTRLTVT.

The chain carries TRBV20-1 and TRBJ2-7; D not certain. V shed 1 base and J shed 3 bases, with 7 bases lying between them. This CDR3 has 12 residues. CDR1 and CDR2 (germline): DFQATT, SNEGSKA (reference sequence). CDR3 bases: TGCAGTGCTAGAGGGCCGCTCTACGAGCAGTACTTC. Amino acids: CSARGPLYEQYF.

The chain couples TRBV9 to TRBJ2-7; 7 bases align to TRBD2. The V segment lost 0 bases and the J segment 4 bases; nucleotides outside the gene matches: 7. The CDR3 is 15 residues long. CDR1 and CDR2 from the germline V gene are SGDLS and YYNGEE. The CDR3, as DNA: TGTGCCAGCAGCGTAGGGTTCACTAGCGCGTACGAGCAGTACTTC. Residues: CASSVGFTSAYEQYF.

This clonotype was seen only a few times. This chain's CDR3 is CSVQRAGVTFF. The CDR3 DNA is TGCAGCGTCCAGAGGGCAGGGGTTACTTTCTTT. The chain links TRBV29-1 to TRBJ1-1, with D possibly TRBD1 on 6 matching bases. CDR1 SQVTM and CDR2 ANQGSEA come from the germline V gene. CDR3 length: 11 amino acids. Between the trimmed V and J ends, which lost 6 bases and 12 bases, there was a span of 17 bases.

V gene TRBV10-3 combines with J gene TRBJ2-3, with a possible D match to TRBD1 (5 bases). Trimming cost V 4 bases and J 0 bases, with 8 bases left between them. Germline assignment: CDR1 ENHRY and CDR2 SYGVKD. This CDR3 contains 14 residues. The CDR3 reads CAISGQSSTDTQYF. CDR3 DNA: TGTGCCATCAGTGGACAGAGTAGCACAGATACGCAGTATTTT.

This clonotype was recorded many times. This chain joins TRBV12-3 or TRBV12-4 and TRBJ2-5, with D perhaps TRBD1 (6 bases). This CDR3 contains 15 residues. The V end lost 8 bases, the J end lost 4 bases, and 20 bases lay between the germline ends. The CDR3 sequence: CASGLLGAGVETQYF. The CDR3 coding sequence is TGTGCCAGCGGGCTCCTTGGGGCAGGGGTAGAGACCCAGTACTTC.

V and J are TRBV27 and TRBJ2-6; TRBD2 is a possible D gene (6 bases). This CDR3 contains 15 residues. V dropped 3 bases and J dropped 0 bases, with 6 bases sitting between them. Germline values: CDR1 MNHEY, CDR2 SMNVEV (reference sequence). The CDR3 loop reads CASSFSGSGANVLTF. The CDR3 DNA follows: TGTGCCAGCAGTTTTAGCGGCTCTGGGGCCAACGTCCTGACTTTC.

The J gene is TRBJ2-7, the V gene TRBV6-1; TRBD1 is a possible D gene (6 bases). V lost 0 bases, J lost 1 base, and 13 bases lay in between. The CDR3 is 16 residues long. Germline V gene data show CDR1 as MNHNS and CDR2 as SASEGT. CDR3 loop: CASSEAPTGNSYEQYF. The CDR3 coding sequence is TGTGCCAGCAGTGAAGCGCCAACAGGGAATTCCTACGAGCAGTACTTC.

J is TRBJ1-2 and V is TRBV7-2; 7 nucleotides align to TRBD1. The CDR3 consists of 15 residues. With 3 bases clipped from V and 5 bases from J, the junction kept 9 bases outside the gene matches. Germline-derived CDR1 and CDR2 are SGHTA and FQGNSA. CDR3 nucleotides: TGTGCCAGCAGCTTCTCCGCCCAGGGGGAATATGGCTACACCTTC. Protein product: CASSFSAQGEYGYTF.

The gene calls are TRBV12-3 or TRBV12-4 and TRBJ2-3; unclear D gene. This CDR3 has 14 residues. Between the trimmed V and J ends, which lost 3 bases and 4 bases, there was a span of 11 bases. The CDR3 loop reads CASSFSVSADTQYF. The DNA of the CDR3 is TGTGCCAGCAGTTTCTCGGTCTCGGCAGATACGCAGTATTTT.

J is TRBJ2-7 and V is TRBV27; a weak D match, TRBD1 (6 bases). Germline V gene data show CDR1 as MNHEY and CDR2 as SMNVEV (reference sequence). The ends were cut back, 6 bases at V and 3 bases at J, with 15 bases in the middle. The CDR3 extends over 14 amino acids. The CDR3 DNA is TGTGCCAGCAGGCGGACAGTTGGAATCTACGAGCAGTACTTC. Its protein product is CASRRTVGIYEQYF.

The chain couples TRBV4-1 to TRBJ1-6, with 8 bases matching TRBD1. This CDR3 spans 16 amino acids. J lost 3 bases, V lost 7 bases, and 8 bases had no gene match. Germline V gene lookup returns CDR1 MGHRA and CDR2 YSYEKL. CDR3 sequence reads: CASTLVTGGYNSPLHF. In nucleotides, the CDR3 is TGCGCCAGCACCCTCGTAACAGGGGGCTATAATTCACCCCTCCACTTT.

The gene calls are TRBV4-1 and TRBJ2-3; D could derive from TRBD1 or TRBD2 (6 bases each). The length of the CDR3 is 16 residues. V was clipped by 3 bases and J by 3 bases, with 16 bases between them. CDR1 MGHRA and CDR2 YSYEKL come from the germline V gene. CDR3 nucleotide sequence: TGCGCCAGCAGCCAGTCGGGGGCAGGACGGACAGATACGCAGTATTTT. Translated: CASSQSGAGRTDTQYF.